This T cell receptor (beta chain) was identified in a study of blood T cell repertoires in COVID-19 (dated by TCRdb to 2019 to 2021). Regarding the complete study: Samples from collaborators originated in the United States, Italy and Spain and spanned both the acute and convalescent phases of COVID-19. The material from the prospective study consisted of cDNA or gDNA derived from T cells, B-cell-depleted T cells, or PBMCs. The dataset comprised deeply sampled blood TCRbeta repertoires from subjects exposed to, actively infected with, or recovered from COVID-19. The repertoires were made available in a free public database intended to serve as a resource for research on the immune response to SARS-CoV-2. Samples came from the ongoing ImmuneRACE study (first 160 participants) plus 1,254 subjects from 6 global collaborators. Sample metadata almost always included a de-identified subject ID, COVID-19 status, age in years and sex. Where available, HLA class I and class II types were obtained from metadata supplied by the sample provider rather than from assay-based typing. What the work shows at the level of the full study, not this receptor alone: How much clinical and demographic metadata was included differed by source and by participant, and the metadata was provided uncurated.

One collaborating source in Seattle enrolled patients while the patients were actively infected and followed the patients over time throughout the course of disease. Whole blood was collected in K2EDTA tubes by collaborating institutions according to the institutions' own protocols. For TCRbeta analysis, collaborators shipped samples as frozen whole blood, isolated PBMCs, or DNA extracted from either of those sample types. From cysteine to phenylalanine, the CDR3 is 14 amino acids long. CDR3 DNA only is kept here, 42 bases in frame from base 1. Trimming removed 5 bases from V and 2 bases from J, leaving 13 bases between the germline ends. Via the germline V gene, CDR1 is SNHLY and CDR2 FYNNEI. TCRbeta CDR3 regions were amplified from genomic DNA using the immunoSEQ Assay, a bias-controlled multiplex PCR. The source study handled its data this way. Within the assay, amplification of reference gene primers was used to estimate how many nucleated cells each sample contained. Sequence reads were collapsed and filtered to measure the absolute abundance of every unique TCRbeta CDR3 rearrangement. For each sample, productive Simpson clonality was calculated by taking the square root of Simpson's diversity index across productive rearrangements. Held by TCRdb, this immuneACCESS table contains in-frame sequences only and omits some clones. Under half of the omission traces to an unresolved V gene where checked; the cause of the rest is unknown. V and J calls and clone size are those listed in that table; D and trimming were worked out from the DNA. The sample table contains 130,000 to 150,000 clones; only one count was recorded for roughly 80% of them. The ten largest clones add up to just under 5% of the sample.

Regarding this clone: This receptor's antigen is unknown. Qualities for individual bases were not recorded, and no much larger clone is one base off.

The source of this sequence is a woman in her 70s with COVID-19, enrolled during active disease. The rearranged segments are TRBV2 and TRBJ2-7, with a tentative D gene TRBD2 over 7 matching bases. What was sequenced was peripheral blood. The sequence in DNA is TGTGCCAGCAGTTATCACGGGGGGCCCTACGAGCAGTACTTC. This sequence encodes CASSYHGGPYEQYF.